These T cell receptor beta chains were read from a single sample in a study of cytomegalovirus exposure and HLA in healthy donors. Sequenced by immunoSEQ multiplex PCR; TCRdb stores in-frame clones only, minus some. The data show around 45,000 clones, about half seen once. The sample consisted of PBMCs. All receptors derive from a man between 60 and 75 years old in good health and CMV-seronegative. CDR3s include the opening cysteine and the closing phenylalanine or tryptophan.

J gene: TRBJ1-1
V gene: TRBV5-1
CDR3 length: 14
CDR3 protein: CASSSPGQGTEAFF

J gene: TRBJ2-7
V gene: TRBV7-2
CDR3 length: 16
CDR3 protein: CASSLVGQLPSYEQYF

J gene: TRBJ1-2
V gene: TRBV29-1
CDR3 length: 12
CDR3 protein: CSVGRGQGKYTF

J gene: TRBJ1-1
V gene: TRBV27
CDR3 length: 14
CDR3 protein: CASSQRQGSTEAFF

J gene: TRBJ2-1
V gene: TRBV11-2
CDR3 length: 12
CDR3 protein: CASSFPSFEQFF

J gene: TRBJ2-1
V gene: TRBV2
CDR3 length: 10
CDR3 protein: CASSVLFLFF

J gene: TRBJ2-7
V gene: TRBV5-6
CDR3 length: 13
CDR3 protein: CASSYLSGYEQYF

J gene: TRBJ2-1
V gene: TRBV5-1
CDR3 length: 14
CDR3 protein: CASSPNPPGNEQFF

J gene: TRBJ2-5
V gene: TRBV7-9
CDR3 length: 14
CDR3 protein: CASSLDVSGETQYF

J gene: TRBJ2-1
V gene: TRBV30
CDR3 length: 14
CDR3 protein: CAWSVGDIYNEQFF

J gene: TRBJ1-1
V gene: TRBV29-1
CDR3 length: 12
CDR3 protein: CSVEMGVTEAFF

J gene: TRBJ2-1
V gene: TRBV4-1
CDR3 length: 20
CDR3 protein: CASSQDLAGATFSSYNEQFF

J gene: TRBJ1-5
V gene: TRBV2
CDR3 length: 13
CDR3 protein: CASNRESNQPQHF

J gene: TRBJ2-5
V gene: TRBV7-2
CDR3 length: 13
CDR3 protein: CASSPQVQETQYF

J gene: TRBJ2-7
V gene: TRBV7-2
CDR3 length: 14
CDR3 protein: CASSLDRVAYEQYF

J gene: TRBJ1-3
V gene: TRBV20-1
CDR3 length: 11
CDR3 protein: CSARGPDTIYF

J gene: TRBJ1-1
V gene: TRBV9
CDR3 length: 14
CDR3 protein: CASSGPMAGTEAFF

J gene: TRBJ1-2
V gene: TRBV30
CDR3 length: 14
CDR3 protein: CAWTPAVGQEVGTF

J gene: TRBJ2-7
V gene: TRBV4-1
CDR3 length: 15
CDR3 protein: CASSQVVSGTYEQYF

J gene: TRBJ2-3
V gene: TRBV30
CDR3 length: 14
CDR3 protein: CAWSEGGSADTQYF

J gene: TRBJ2-5
V gene: TRBV7-2
CDR3 length: 16
CDR3 protein: CASSLVRGGTGETQYF

J gene: TRBJ1-2
V gene: TRBV10-3
CDR3 length: 14
CDR3 protein: CAISDQGADYGYTF

J gene: TRBJ2-2
V gene: TRBV2
CDR3 length: 14
CDR3 protein: CASSSGGDTGELFF